Listed here are 5 T cell receptor beta chains from one sample, sequenced in a study of cytomegalovirus exposure and HLA in healthy donors. This PCR relied on a set of 60 Vbeta primers and 13 Jbeta primers. The assay was immunoSEQ multiplex PCR, and TCRdb's table has in-frame clones only and misses some. The table includes roughly 110,000 clones, over 70% detected once. Sequenced sample: PBMCs. The receptors shown here come from a female donor in good health and CMV-seronegative.

This clone was observed once. This sequence joins TRBV4-1 and TRBJ1-1, with 7 bases identical to TRBD1. The germline CDR1 and CDR2 sequences are MGHRA and YSYEKL. Unmatched junction bases numbered 8, after V lost 6 bases and J lost 7 bases. This CDR3 is 13 amino acids long. In DNA, the CDR3 is TGCGCCAGCAGTCTCTCAGGGGGGAATGAAGCTTTCTTT. It codes for CASSLSGGNEAFF.

This clone has a count of ten or more. The chain links TRBV5-4 to TRBJ1-1; TRBD1 might be the D (5 bases). This CDR3 is built from 16 residues. Germline V CDR1 and CDR2: SGHNT, YYREEE (reference sequence). The ends were cut back, 0 bases at V and 0 bases at J, with 12 bases in the middle. For the CDR3, the DNA is TGTGCCAGCAGCTTGGAGCCAGGGCGCGTGAACACTGAAGCTTTCTTT. Translation gives CASSLEPGRVNTEAFF.

V and J are TRBV7-8 and TRBJ2-3, with TRBD2 matching over 8 bases. This CDR3 comprises 14 residues. CDR1 SGHVS and CDR2 FQNEAQ come from the germline V gene. V was clipped by 5 bases and J by 6 bases; unmatched bases: 7. CDR3 region: CASSPRGGVDTQYF. CDR3 nucleotide sequence: TGTGCCAGCAGCCCCCGGGGGGGGGTGGATACGCAGTATTTT. The full variable domain, rest sourced from reference TRBV7-8 and TRBJ2-3, is GAGVSQSPRYKVAKRGQDVALRCDPISGHVSLFWYQQALGQGPEFLTYFQNEAQLDKSGLPSDRFFAERPEGSVSTLKIQRTQQEDSAVYLCASSPRGGVDTQYFGPGTRLTVL.

This clone was counted a single time. The genes are TRBV6-4 and TRBJ2-1, with 15 bases lining up with TRBD2. Germline values: CDR1 MRHNA, CDR2 SNTAGT. There are 18 residues in the CDR3. V trimming: 2 bases; J trimming: 10 bases; junction bases outside the gene matches: 12. CDR3 region: CASSDEGLAGGQVGEQFF. The CDR3 DNA reads as TGTGCCAGCAGTGACGAGGGACTAGCGGGAGGTCAAGTGGGGGAGCAGTTCTTC.

The chain has TRBV5-1 and TRBJ2-1, with 7 bases identical to TRBD2. The CDR3 sequence is 14 residues long. Germline V gives CDR1 SGHRS, CDR2 YFSETQ. With V trimmed by 0 bases and J by 3 bases, 0 bases remained unmatched. CDR3 loop: CASSLASGYNEQFF. The CDR3, as DNA: TGCGCCAGCAGCTTGGCTAGCGGCTACAATGAGCAGTTCTTC.